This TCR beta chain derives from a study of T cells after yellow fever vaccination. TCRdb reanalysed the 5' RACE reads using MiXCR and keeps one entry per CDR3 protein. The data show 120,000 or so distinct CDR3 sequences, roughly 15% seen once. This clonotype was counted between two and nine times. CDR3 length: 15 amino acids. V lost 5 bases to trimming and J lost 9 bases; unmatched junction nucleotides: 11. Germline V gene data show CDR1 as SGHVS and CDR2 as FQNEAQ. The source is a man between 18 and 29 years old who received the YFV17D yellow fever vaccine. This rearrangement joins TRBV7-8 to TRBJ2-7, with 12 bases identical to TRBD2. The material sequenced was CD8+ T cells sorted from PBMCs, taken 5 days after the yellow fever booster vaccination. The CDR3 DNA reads TGTGCCAGCAGCCCCAGACTAGCGGGGGTACGTGCGCAGTACTTC. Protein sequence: CASSPRLAGVRAQYF.